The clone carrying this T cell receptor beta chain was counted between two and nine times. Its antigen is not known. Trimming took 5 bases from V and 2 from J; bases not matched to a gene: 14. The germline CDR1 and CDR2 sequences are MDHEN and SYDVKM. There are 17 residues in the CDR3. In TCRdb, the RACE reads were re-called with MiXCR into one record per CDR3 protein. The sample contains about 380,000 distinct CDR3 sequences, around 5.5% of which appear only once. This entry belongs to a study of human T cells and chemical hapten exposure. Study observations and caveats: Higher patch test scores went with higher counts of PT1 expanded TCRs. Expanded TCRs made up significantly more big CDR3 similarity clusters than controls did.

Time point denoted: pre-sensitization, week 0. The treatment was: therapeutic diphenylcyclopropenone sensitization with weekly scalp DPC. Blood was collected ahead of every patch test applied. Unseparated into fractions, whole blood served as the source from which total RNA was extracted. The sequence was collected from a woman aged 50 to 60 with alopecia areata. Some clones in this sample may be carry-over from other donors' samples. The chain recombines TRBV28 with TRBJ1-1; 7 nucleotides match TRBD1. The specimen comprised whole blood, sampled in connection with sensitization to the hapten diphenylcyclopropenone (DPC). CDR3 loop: CASSGRPYGTANTEAFF. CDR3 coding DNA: TGTGCCAGCAGTGGACGTCCCTACGGGACAGCCAACACTGAAGCTTTCTTT.